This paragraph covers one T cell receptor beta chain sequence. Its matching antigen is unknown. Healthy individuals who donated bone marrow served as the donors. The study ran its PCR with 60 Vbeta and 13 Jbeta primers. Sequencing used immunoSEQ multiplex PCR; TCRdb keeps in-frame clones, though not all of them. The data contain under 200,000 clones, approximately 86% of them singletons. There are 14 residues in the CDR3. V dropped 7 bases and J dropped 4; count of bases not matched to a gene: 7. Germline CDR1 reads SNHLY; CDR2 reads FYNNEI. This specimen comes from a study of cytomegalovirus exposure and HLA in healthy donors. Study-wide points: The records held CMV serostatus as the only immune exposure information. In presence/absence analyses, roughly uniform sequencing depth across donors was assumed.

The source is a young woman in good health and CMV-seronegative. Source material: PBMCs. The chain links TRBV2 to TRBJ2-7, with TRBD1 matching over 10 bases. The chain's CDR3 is CASTLGQGRYEQYF. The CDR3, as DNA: TGTGCCAGCACCCTGGGACAGGGGAGGTACGAGCAGTACTTC.